This T cell receptor (beta chain) was profiled in a study of blood T cells in healthy people across ages. Study-level information: Capture via template switching afforded approximately one barcoded beta molecule per two T cells.

Combining a sample-barcoded 5' primer with a J-beta primer mix, a second PCR ran for 7 to 11 cycles. Via MiXCR, TCRdb re-called the 5' RACE reads, giving one row per CDR3 protein. This table holds 850,000 or so distinct CDR3 sequences, around 26% found once. Researchers report isolating at least 6 million PBMCs per sample. This CDR3 comprises 16 residues. V lost 1 base to trimming and J lost 5 bases, with 15 bases between them. Germline V gene lookup returns CDR1 LNHDA and CDR2 SQIVND (reference sequence). Sample: blood. The chain carries TRBV19 and TRBJ1-5; no firm D call. The receptor comes from an elderly woman in good health. The CDR3 protein is CASSIGGQMVHQPQHF. CDR3 DNA sequence: TGTGCCAGTAGTATAGGAGGCCAGATGGTCCATCAGCCCCAGCATTTT.